These 11 T cell receptor beta chains were all obtained from the same sample, sequenced in a study of cytotoxic CD8 clonotypes in ibrutinib-treated CLL. TCRdb's table, derived via immunoSEQ multiplex PCR, lists solely in-frame clones and lacks some. Here the sample spans approximately 190,000 clones, 70% being singletons. Sample: PBMCs, taken after 12 months of ibrutinib treatment. Source of these receptors: a human donor with chronic lymphocytic leukemia.

This rearrangement joins TRBV5-1 to TRBJ2-7; D is possibly TRBD2 (5 bases). V shed 4 bases and J shed 2 bases, with 16 bases lying between them. The CDR3 contains 15 residues. In germline, CDR1 is SGHRS, CDR2 YFSETQ. The CDR3 DNA follows: TGCGCCAGCAGCGAGGACTCCCTCGGGCCCTACGAGCAGTACTTC. It translates to CASSEDSLGPYEQYF.

The J gene is TRBJ2-1, the V gene TRBV19; TRBD2 is a possible D gene (6 bases). Germline V gives CDR1 LNHDA, CDR2 SQIVND (reference sequence). Trimming pared 9 bases from V and 0 bases from J, leaving 24 bases between. The CDR3 runs to 18 residues. The CDR3 DNA sequence: TGTGCCAGAGATTCAAACTCCGGTAGCGGCAGCTCCTACAATGAGCAGTTCTTC. Amino acids: CARDSNSGSGSSYNEQFF.

This clone was seen a single time. V is TRBV6-5 and J is TRBJ1-5, with D unclear. Germline V lookup: CDR1 MNHEY, CDR2 SVGAGI. The V and J ends lost 8 bases and 12 bases respectively, with 23 bases between them. CDR3 length: 14 amino acids. The CDR3 is CASRPNPYTPDQHF. DNA for the CDR3: TGTGCCAGCCGACCGAACCCCTACACCCCAGACCAGCATTTT.

The chain joins TRBV9 to TRBJ1-1; D may be TRBD1 (5 bases). Germline V gives CDR1 SGDLS, CDR2 YYNGEE. This CDR3 spans 14 amino acids. V was clipped by 3 bases and J by 6 bases, with 15 bases between them. The CDR3: CASSADWARAEAFF. The CDR3 region has the DNA TGTGCCAGCAGCGCAGACTGGGCCAGGGCTGAAGCTTTCTTT. The full variable domain, its missing parts supplied by reference TRBV9 and TRBJ1-1, is DSGVTQTPKHLITATGQRVTLRCSPRSGDLSVYWYQQSLDQGLQFLIQYYNGEERAKGNILERFSAQQFPDLHSELNLSSLELGDSALYFCASSADWARAEAFFGQGTRLTVV.

The chain uses TRBV25-1 and TRBJ2-5; D is unresolved. CDR3 size: 14 residues. Deletions cut 5 bases from V and 3 bases from J, with 13 bases between. CDR1 and CDR2 (germline): MGHDK, SYGVNS. CDR3 in DNA: TGTGCCAGCAGTCGTAACAGCCCCGAAGAGACCCAGTACTTC. Amino acid sequence: CASSRNSPEETQYF.

J is TRBJ2-3 and V is TRBV27; 9 bases agree with TRBD1. This CDR3 comprises 18 residues. V was clipped by 5 bases and J by 4 bases; unmatched bases: 16. Germline V CDR1 and CDR2: MNHEY, SMNVEV (reference sequence). The CDR3 reads CASSPRPGTGRGADTQYF. The CDR3, as DNA: TGTGCCAGCAGTCCCCGTCCCGGGACAGGGAGGGGAGCAGATACGCAGTATTTT.

The gene calls are TRBV9 and TRBJ1-1; the match to TRBD1 covers 7 bases. Germline lookup yields CDR1 SGDLS and CDR2 YYNGEE. The V segment lost 4 bases and the J segment 3 bases; nucleotides outside the gene matches: 9. The CDR3 runs to 15 residues. The CDR3 bases are TGTGCCAGCAGCAGAATGGGACAGAGGGACACTGAAGCTTTCTTT. This gives the protein CASSRMGQRDTEAFF.

This clone has only a few counts. The V and J genes are TRBV2 and TRBJ1-5, with a tentative D call TRBD1 (5 bases). V was trimmed by 7 bases and J by 4 bases, leaving 14 bases between them. The V gene's germline CDR1 is SNHLY and CDR2 FYNNEI. This CDR3 comprises 14 residues. The CDR3 bases are TGTGCCAGCACGGGATGGAGGGGAAATCAGCCCCAGCATTTT. Protein: CASTGWRGNQPQHF.

This clone showed up just a few times. V usage is TRBV6-1 and J usage is TRBJ2-3; weak D call: TRBD2 (6 bases). Germline V gene data show CDR1 as MNHNS and CDR2 as SASEGT. V lost 1 base and J 5 bases, leaving 7 bases between the germline ends. This CDR3 comprises 13 residues. In nucleotides, the CDR3 is TGTGCCAGCAGTGAAGTCGGGGGAGATACGCAGTATTTT. This sequence encodes CASSEVGGDTQYF.

The chain has TRBV7-9 and TRBJ2-7; 11 nucleotides line up with TRBD1. The CDR3 consists of 14 residues. With V trimmed by 6 bases and J by 6 bases, 7 bases remained unmatched. The germline V gene encodes CDR1 SEHNR and CDR2 FQNEAQ (reference sequence). CDR3 loop: CASSPGQGVLEQYF. In nucleotides, the CDR3 is TGTGCCAGCAGTCCGGGACAGGGGGTCCTCGAGCAGTACTTC. Using reference TRBV7-9 and TRBJ2-7 for the parts outside the CDR3, the full variable domain is DTGVSQNPRHKITKRGQNVTFRCDPISEHNRLYWYRQTLGQGPEFLTYFQNEAQLEKSRLLSDRFSAERPKGSFSTLEIQRTEQGDSAMYLCASSPGQGVLEQYFGPGTRLTVT.

J is TRBJ2-1 and V is TRBV9, with D possibly being TRBD1 or TRBD2 (5 bases each). Germline V gene data show CDR1 as SGDLS and CDR2 as YYNGEE. The CDR3 covers 14 residues. The V and J ends lost 3 bases and 9 bases respectively, with 16 bases between them. The CDR3 DNA reads as TGTGCCAGCAGCGCCAGGGACCATTTAGCTGAGCAGTTCTTC. This codes for CASSARDHLAEQFF.